Each of the 31 T cell receptor beta chains below was sequenced from the same sample in a study of blood T cell repertoires in COVID-19. TCRdb's table, derived via immunoSEQ multiplex PCR, lists solely in-frame clones and lacks some. This sample yields nearly 250,000 clones, of which roughly 82% are seen a single time; around 2% belongs to the top ten. The material sequenced was PBMCs or T cells enriched from blood (not recorded which). These receptors all come from a woman aged 45-60 years who had recovered from COVID-19.

CDR3 nucleotides: TGTGCCAGCAGTCCGACTAGACGCTTTAGGGGTGAAAAACTGTTTTTT. The encoded protein is CASSPTRRFRGEKLFF. The V gene is TRBV28, the J gene TRBJ1-4; maybe TRBD1 (5 bases). V lost 5 bases and J lost 7, with 20 bases in between. There are 16 residues in the CDR3. Germline V gene lookup returns CDR1 MDHEN and CDR2 SYDVKM.

The chain has TRBV7-9 and TRBJ1-3, with 8 bases lining up with TRBD1. Germline V CDR1 and CDR2: SEHNR, FQNEAQ (reference sequence). J gave up 7 bases and V 1 base, and 3 bases lay outside the gene matches. The CDR3 is 14 residues long. In nucleotides, the CDR3 is TGTGCCAGCAGCTTAGGAAACAGGGGGAACACCATATATTTT. Encoded protein: CASSLGNRGNTIYF.

The CDR3 bases are TGTGCCAGCAGTGAAGAAATGACAGGGCGTCAGCCCCAGCATTTT. Protein product: CASSEEMTGRQPQHF. This sequence joins TRBV2 and TRBJ1-5; 7 positions match TRBD1. CDR1 is SNHLY, CDR2 FYNNEI, per germline. Losses at the gene ends were 1 base for V and 6 bases for J; bases not matched to a gene: 6. The CDR3 consists of 15 residues.

The rearrangement joins TRBV18 to TRBJ2-1; 10 bases map to TRBD2. Germline lookup yields CDR1 KGHSH and CDR2 LQKENI. This CDR3 is built from 16 residues. V shed 2 bases and J 1 base; nucleotides not matched to a gene: 2. The CDR3: CASSPTSGISYNEQFF. The CDR3 DNA is TGTGCCAGCTCACCAACTAGCGGGATTTCCTACAATGAGCAGTTCTTC.

The chain links TRBV4-2 to TRBJ2-7; TRBD2 aligns across 7 bases. The ends lost 2 bases at V and 4 bases at J; junction bases unmatched: 8. The CDR3 extends over 15 amino acids. CDR1 is LGHNA, CDR2 YNFKEQ, per germline. CDR3 sequence (DNA): TGTGCCAGCAGCCAAAGCGGGGCCTACCAATACGAGCAGTACTTC. Its translation: CASSQSGAYQYEQYF.

The chain couples TRBV27 to TRBJ2-1; no clear D gene. CDR1 and CDR2 from the germline V gene are MNHEY and SMNVEV (reference sequence). V shed 4 bases and J shed 6 bases, with 7 bases lying between them. This CDR3 region has 12 residues. As DNA, the CDR3 is TGTGCCAGCAGTTCCAGAGGCAATGAGCAGTTCTTC. Translation: CASSSRGNEQFF.

The sample holds a few counts of this clone. The chain is built from TRBV29-1 and TRBJ2-1; D might be TRBD1 (5 bases). CDR1 and CDR2 from the germline V gene are SQVTM and ANQGSEA. The V end lost 8 bases, the J end lost 0 bases, and 14 bases lay between the germline ends. CDR3 length: 14 residues. CDR3 DNA: TGCAGCTTGCAGGGCGAGGACTCCTACAATGAGCAGTTCTTC. The encoded protein is CSLQGEDSYNEQFF.

V gene TRBV29-1 combines with J gene TRBJ1-5; D is possibly TRBD1 (6 bases). The CDR3 extends over 15 amino acids. V lost 0 bases, J lost 9 bases, and 18 bases lay in between. The germline V gene has CDR1 SQVTM and CDR2 ANQGSEA. The CDR3 coding sequence is TGCAGCGTTGAAGATCGAGACAGGAATATGAGGCCCCAGCATTTT. The encoded protein is CSVEDRDRNMRPQHF.

The gene calls are TRBV5-1 and TRBJ1-2; no clear D. Germline V gene lookup returns CDR1 SGHRS and CDR2 YFSETQ. The CDR3 covers 15 residues. V gave up 3 bases and J gave up 1 base, with 13 bases separating them. CDR3 in amino acids: CASSSQQPNNYGYTF. The CDR3 bases are TGCGCCAGCAGCTCCCAACAACCAAATAACTATGGCTACACCTTC.

The chain has TRBV11-3 and TRBJ2-3; D possibly corresponds to TRBD1 (5 bases). Trimming shortened V by 5 bases and J by 2 bases, and 14 bases separated the two germline ends. Germline V gives CDR1 SGHNT, CDR2 YENEEA. The CDR3 consists of 15 residues. In DNA, the CDR3 is TGTGCCAGCAGCAAAAGACCTGGGGCCACAGATACGCAGTATTTT. It is translated as CASSKRPGATDTQYF.

The CDR3 nucleotides are TGTGCCAGCAGCCAAGAGGCGGGGGATCTGAGGGATGAGCAGTTCTTC. It specifies CASSQEAGDLRDEQFF. V and J are TRBV3-1 (or the pseudogene TRBV3-2) and TRBJ2-1, with 7 bases aligning to TRBD2. V was clipped by 0 bases and J by 8 bases; unmatched bases: 10. This CDR3 comprises 16 residues. Germline V gene lookup returns CDR1 LGHDT and CDR2 YNNKEL (reference sequence).

The chain carries TRBV6-5 and TRBJ2-3, with D hard to call. CDR1 is MNHEY and CDR2 is SVGAGI in the germline V gene. CDR3 length: 13 residues. The V and J ends lost 5 bases and 6 bases respectively, with 12 bases between them. CDR3 sequence reads: CASSILRLDTQYF. CDR3 DNA sequence: TGTGCCAGCAGTATACTCAGGCTGGATACGCAGTATTTT.

The J gene is TRBJ2-1, the V gene TRBV27, with TRBD2 matching over 10 bases. Trimming removed 5 bases from V and 8 bases from J; junction bases left unmatched: 9. The CDR3 extends over 15 amino acids. Germline-derived CDR1 and CDR2 are MNHEY and SMNVEV (reference sequence). This CDR3 is CASSIKREGRHEQFF. As DNA, the CDR3 is TGTGCCAGCAGTATTAAGCGGGAGGGCCGCCATGAGCAGTTCTTC.

The chain carries TRBV27 and TRBJ1-5; the D is unclear. V dropped 8 bases and J dropped 1 base, with 15 bases sitting between them. Germline CDR1 and CDR2: MNHEY and SMNVEV (reference sequence). This CDR3 comprises 15 residues. CDR3 sequence reads: CASGVWRGSNQPQHF. CDR3 nucleotides: TGTGCCAGCGGAGTCTGGAGAGGGAGCAATCAGCCCCAGCATTTT.

The chain has TRBV28 and TRBJ1-5; weak D call: TRBD1 (6 bases). V was shortened by 3 bases and J by 0 bases, with 18 bases between the two germline ends. The CDR3 extends over 18 amino acids. The germline CDR1 and CDR2 sequences are MDHEN and SYDVKM. This CDR3 reads CASSLRGTGTYSNQPQHF. In DNA form, the CDR3 reads TGTGCCAGCAGTTTGAGGGGCACAGGGACCTATAGCAATCAGCCCCAGCATTTT.

This CDR3 is CASSGDRGTYGYTF. Written as DNA, the CDR3 is TGTGCCAGCTCAGGGGACAGGGGGACCTATGGCTACACCTTC. The chain joins TRBV2 to TRBJ1-2; TRBD1 matches at 11 bases. Germline loops: CDR1 SNHLY, CDR2 FYNNEI. This CDR3 is 14 amino acids long. Trimming took 8 bases from V and 4 from J; bases not matched to a gene: 6.

This clone was recorded only once. This chain joins TRBV3-1 (or the pseudogene TRBV3-2) and TRBJ1-1; maybe TRBD1 (5 bases). V dropped 3 bases and J dropped 2 bases, with 10 bases sitting between them. The CDR3 contains 14 residues. Germline V lookup: CDR1 LGHDT, CDR2 YNNKEL (reference sequence). The CDR3 DNA follows: TGTGCCAGCAGCCATGGACACCGCAACACTGAAGCTTTCTTT. Translating it yields CASSHGHRNTEAFF.

This clone is a singleton in its sample. V gene TRBV20-1 combines with J gene TRBJ2-1; 7 nucleotides align to TRBD2. The CDR3 totals 11 residues. J lost 9 bases, V lost 3 bases, and 2 bases had no gene match. Germline CDR1 is DFQATT and CDR2 is SNEGSKA (reference sequence). CDR3 nucleotide sequence: TGCAGTGCTAGTTGGGGGGGTGAGCAGTTCTTC. This translates into CSASWGGEQFF.

The chain has TRBV19 and TRBJ1-4, with a weak D call TRBD1 (6 bases). The CDR3 extends over 14 amino acids. Germline V CDR1 and CDR2: LNHDA, SQIVND (reference sequence). V shed 4 bases and J shed 4 bases, with 10 bases lying between them. CDR3 nucleotides: TGTGCCAGTAGTAAGGACAGACATAATGAAAAACTGTTTTTT. It yields the protein CASSKDRHNEKLFF.

The chain has TRBV15 and TRBJ1-2; 7 nucleotides agree with TRBD1. V lost 2 bases to trimming and J lost 1 base; unmatched junction nucleotides: 13. The germline gives CDR1 LNHNV, CDR2 YYDKDF (reference sequence). The CDR3 has 18 residues. The CDR3 nucleotides are TGTGCCACCAGCAGAAGTGCGGACACCAGGGGGGTTAACTATGGCTACACCTTC. Translated, it gives CATSRSADTRGVNYGYTF.

The V and J genes are TRBV28 and TRBJ2-1; 9 bases match TRBD2. Germline values: CDR1 MDHEN, CDR2 SYDVKM. The CDR3 consists of 12 residues. The CDR3 loop reads CAGMREGPEQFF. As DNA, the CDR3 is TGTGCAGGGATGCGGGAGGGCCCTGAGCAGTTCTTC.

The chain carries TRBV27 and TRBJ2-2; tentative D call: TRBD1 (6 bases). The V end was cut by 3 bases, the J end by 5 bases, with 16 bases between. Germline CDR1 reads MNHEY; CDR2 reads SMNVEV (reference sequence). The CDR3 runs to 16 residues. The CDR3 protein is CASSFRQATGTGELFF. CDR3 in DNA: TGTGCCAGCAGTTTCCGACAGGCCACGGGGACCGGGGAGCTGTTTTTT.

J is TRBJ2-1 and V is TRBV7-2, with 7 bases fitting TRBD2. This CDR3 has 16 amino acids. Unmatched junction bases numbered 13, after V lost 5 bases and J lost 6 bases. Germline V gene lookup returns CDR1 SGHTA and CDR2 FQGNSA. As DNA, the CDR3 is TGTGCCAGCAGCGCTGGGGCTAGCGGTCTAGGCAATGAGCAGTTCTTC. Amino acid sequence: CASSAGASGLGNEQFF.

This chain connects TRBV7-3 to TRBJ2-3, with 10 bases matching TRBD2. V dropped 1 base and J dropped 1; count of bases not matched to a gene: 5. Germline CDR1 and CDR2: SGHTA and FQGTGA. The CDR3 spans 17 residues. The CDR3 bases are TGTGCCAGCAGCTTAATTGGCCTAGCGGGAGGCACAGATACGCAGTATTTT. Protein sequence: CASSLIGLAGGTDTQYF.

The genes are TRBV6-1 and TRBJ1-2; the match to TRBD1 covers 8 bases. The CDR3 has 15 amino acids. CDR1 and CDR2 (germline): MNHNS, SASEGT. J gave up 8 bases and V 3 bases, and 11 bases lay outside the gene matches. CDR3 in DNA: TGTGCCAGCAGTGAGAGTGTCCCAGGGGGCCGGGGCTACACCTTC. Protein product: CASSESVPGGRGYTF.

V usage is TRBV4-3 and J usage is TRBJ2-1; the D gene is possibly TRBD1 (6 bases). The CDR3 is made up of 15 amino acids. CDR1 is LGHNA, CDR2 YSLEER, per germline. Deletions cut 0 bases from V and 5 bases from J, with 11 bases between. The CDR3 here is CASSQETGSNNEQFF. As DNA, the CDR3 is TGCGCCAGCAGCCAAGAGACAGGTAGTAACAATGAGCAGTTCTTC.

V usage is TRBV7-9 and J usage is TRBJ1-2, with TRBD1 identical over 7 bases. Germline loops: CDR1 SEHNR, CDR2 FQNEAQ (reference sequence). The CDR3 extends over 14 amino acids. V shed 5 bases and J 4 bases; nucleotides not matched to a gene: 7. Here the CDR3 reads CASSPPDRAYGYTF. Written as DNA, the CDR3 is TGTGCCAGCAGCCCTCCCGACAGGGCCTATGGCTACACCTTC.

The chain links TRBV29-1 to TRBJ2-5; D is possibly TRBD1 (5 bases). This CDR3 spans 12 amino acids. Trimming pared 5 bases from V and 0 bases from J, leaving 7 bases between. CDR1 is SQVTM and CDR2 is ANQGSEA in the germline V gene. CDR3 nucleotides: TGCAGCGTTAAGACAGACCAAGAGACCCAGTACTTC. Translation gives CSVKTDQETQYF.

V is TRBV6-1 and J is TRBJ1-2; the D gene is possibly TRBD1 (5 bases). CDR3 length equals 18 residues. V gave up 4 bases and J gave up 3 bases, with 24 bases separating them. The germline V gene has CDR1 MNHNS and CDR2 SASEGT. This chain's CDR3 is CASSADLLGPPRYYGYTF. The CDR3 DNA sequence: TGTGCCAGCAGTGCGGATCTTCTGGGGCCACCAAGATACTATGGCTACACCTTC.

CDR3 residues: CASSPEGAINEKLFF. The CDR3 DNA sequence: TGTGCCAGCAGCCCCGAGGGGGCTATTAATGAAAAACTGTTTTTT. The chain carries TRBV9 and TRBJ1-4; 7 nucleotides line up with TRBD1. Germline V gene data show CDR1 as SGDLS and CDR2 as YYNGEE. V trimming: 4 bases; J trimming: 4 bases; junction bases outside the gene matches: 7. This CDR3 is built from 15 residues.

A single count supports this clone. The V gene is TRBV5-1, the J gene TRBJ1-5; 10 nucleotides match TRBD1. Germline V gives CDR1 SGHRS, CDR2 YFSETQ. This CDR3 has 15 amino acids. J lost 3 bases, V lost 4 bases, and 4 bases had no gene match. The CDR3 coding sequence is TGCGCCAGCAGCGTGGGACAGGGGATCAATCAGCCCCAGCATTTT. The encoded protein is CASSVGQGINQPQHF.